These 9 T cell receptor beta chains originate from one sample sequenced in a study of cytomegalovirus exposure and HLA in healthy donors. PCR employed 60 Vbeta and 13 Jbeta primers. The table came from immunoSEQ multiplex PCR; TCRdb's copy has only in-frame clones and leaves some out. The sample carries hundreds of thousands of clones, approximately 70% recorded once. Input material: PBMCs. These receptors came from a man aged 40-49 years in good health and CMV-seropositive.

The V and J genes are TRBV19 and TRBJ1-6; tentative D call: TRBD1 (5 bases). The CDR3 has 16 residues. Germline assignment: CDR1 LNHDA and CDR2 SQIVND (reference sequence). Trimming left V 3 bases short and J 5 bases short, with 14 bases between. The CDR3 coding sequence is TGTGCCAGTAGTATTGGACGGGCGGGGGATAATTCACCCCTCCACTTT. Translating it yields CASSIGRAGDNSPLHF. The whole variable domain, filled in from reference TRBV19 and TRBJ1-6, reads DGGITQSPKYLFRKEGQNVTLSCEQNLNHDAMYWYRQDPGQGLRLIYYSQIVNDFQKGDIAEGYSVSREKKESFPLTVTSAQKNPTAFYLCASSIGRAGDNSPLHFGNGTRLTVT.

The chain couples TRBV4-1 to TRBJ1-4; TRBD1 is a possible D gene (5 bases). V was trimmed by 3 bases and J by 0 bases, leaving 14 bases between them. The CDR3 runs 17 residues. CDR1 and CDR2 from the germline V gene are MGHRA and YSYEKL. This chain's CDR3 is CASSHRHGQATNEKLFF. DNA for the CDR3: TGCGCCAGCAGCCATCGCCATGGACAAGCAACTAATGAAAAACTGTTTTTT.

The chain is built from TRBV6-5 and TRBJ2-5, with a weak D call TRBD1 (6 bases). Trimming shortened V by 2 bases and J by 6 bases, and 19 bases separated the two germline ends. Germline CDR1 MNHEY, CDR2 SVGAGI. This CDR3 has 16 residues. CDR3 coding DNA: TGTGCCAGCAGTTACCTCTTTACTGGACAGCCAAAGACCCAGTACTTC. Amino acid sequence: CASSYLFTGQPKTQYF.

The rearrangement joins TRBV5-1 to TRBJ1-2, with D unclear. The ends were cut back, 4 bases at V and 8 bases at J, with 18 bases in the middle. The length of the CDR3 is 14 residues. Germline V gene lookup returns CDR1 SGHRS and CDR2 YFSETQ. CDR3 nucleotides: TGCGCCAGCAGCGCCTGGACTCACTCTGGAGGCTACACCTTC. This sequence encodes CASSAWTHSGGYTF.

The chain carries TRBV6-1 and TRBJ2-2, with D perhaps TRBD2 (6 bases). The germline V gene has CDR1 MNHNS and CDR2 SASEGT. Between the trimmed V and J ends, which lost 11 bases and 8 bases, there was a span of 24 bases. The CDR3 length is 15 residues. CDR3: CASRVGLASGGELFF. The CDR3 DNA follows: TGTGCCTCCCGCGTGGGACTGGCTTCAGGTGGGGAGCTGTTTTTT.

The DNA for the CDR3 is TGTGCCAGCAGCTTTGGGGGGACTGGGGCCAACGTCCTGACTTTC. Its translation: CASSFGGTGANVLTF. The chain uses TRBV13 and TRBJ2-6; D may be TRBD2 (6 bases). Germline loops: CDR1 PRHDT, CDR2 FYEKMQ (reference sequence). Trimming took 3 bases from V and 2 from J, leaving 8 bases between them. The CDR3 has 15 amino acids.

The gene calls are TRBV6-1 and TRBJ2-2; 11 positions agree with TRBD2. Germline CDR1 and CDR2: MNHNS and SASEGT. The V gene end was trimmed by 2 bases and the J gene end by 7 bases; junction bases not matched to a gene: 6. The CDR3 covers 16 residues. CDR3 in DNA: TGTGCCAGCAGTGAATATTTAGCGGGGGGGAGCGGGGAGCTGTTTTTT. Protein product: CASSEYLAGGSGELFF.

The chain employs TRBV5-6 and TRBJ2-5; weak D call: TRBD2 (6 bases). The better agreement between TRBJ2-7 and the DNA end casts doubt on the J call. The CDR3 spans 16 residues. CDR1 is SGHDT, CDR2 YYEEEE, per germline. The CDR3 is CASRAWRAQTYYEQYF. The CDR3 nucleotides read TGTGCCAGCAGGGCCTGGAGGGCCCAAACTTACTACGAGCAGTACTTC.

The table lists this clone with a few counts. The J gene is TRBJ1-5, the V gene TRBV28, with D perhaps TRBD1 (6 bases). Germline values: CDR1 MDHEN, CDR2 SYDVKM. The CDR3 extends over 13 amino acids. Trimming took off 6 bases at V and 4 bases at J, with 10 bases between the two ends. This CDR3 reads CASRPDRNQPQHF. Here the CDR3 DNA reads TGTGCCAGCAGACCCGACAGGAATCAGCCCCAGCATTTT.